The TCR beta chain under discussion was sequenced for a study of T cells expressing NK-cell markers. CDR3 length: 14 amino acids. The germline gives CDR1 DFQATT, CDR2 SNEGSKA (reference sequence). TCRdb reprocessed the 5' RACE reads and keeps a single row for each CDR3 protein, giving no DNA. Its table records 200,000 to 300,000 distinct CDR3 sequences. The sequencing sample was made of blood T cells: a sorted CD56 or NKG2C T cell subset, CD4+ or CD8+ T cells, or bulk PBMC T cells (not recorded which). This TCR derives from a man aged 18 to 29 in good health. V and J are TRBV20-1 and TRBJ2-1. This CDR3 is CSANAQVSYNEQFF.